This TCR beta chain was retrieved from a study of shared clonotypes between healthy human individuals. Study details: Each donor had three CD4 naive, three CD4 memory, two CD8 naive and one CD8 memory plate.

The CDR3 extends over 15 amino acids. The V end was cut by 6 bases, the J end by 0 bases, with 14 bases between. CDR1 is MDHEN, CDR2 SYDVKM, per germline. General study results and limits: The authors sampled blood alone, and tissue repertoires likely differ.

Genomic DNA from each subset was divided evenly over several immunoSEQ plates. Sequencing used immunoSEQ multiplex PCR; TCRdb keeps in-frame clones, though not all of them. The data show about 2.2 million clones, roughly 95% seen once. Regarding this clone: The antigen remains unidentified.

Positive CCR7 selection of CD45RO-negative cells yielded the naive CD8 cells, and terminally differentiated effector memory CD45RA+ cells were excluded. The specimen sequenced was naive CD8+ T cells from PBMCs. This receptor was obtained from a young man in good health. Some clones in this sample may be carry-over from other donors' samples. This chain links TRBV28 with TRBJ1-1, with a possible D match to TRBD1 (5 bases). The DNA for the CDR3 is TGTGCCAGCAGGGCGGGACGGGGAATGAACACTGAAGCTTTCTTT. Translating it yields CASRAGRGMNTEAFF.